This T cell receptor beta chain originates from a study of cytomegalovirus exposure and HLA in healthy donors. In the study overall: In an earlier analysis, 90 million to 130 million unique TCR beta sequences were found from 150 million to 200 million T cells.

About this clone: Its antigen is still unknown.

Use of 60 Vbeta and 13 Jbeta primers characterized the PCR. Clones were read by immunoSEQ multiplex PCR, and TCRdb kept only the in-frame ones, dropping some. The table shows about 140,000 clones, with about 80% occurring only once. Notes on the study in general: It was in a later analysis that TCR association rates were seen to vary by HLA locus, highest for DRB1 and lowest for HLA-C. Researchers counted roughly 150 TCR beta chains as cytomegalovirus-associated.

With 0 bases clipped from V and 8 bases from J, the junction kept 5 bases outside the gene matches. The CDR3 is made up of 14 amino acids. Germline lookup yields CDR1 SGHTA and CDR2 FQGNSA. The sequenced material came from PBMCs. The sequence was obtained from a male donor in good health and CMV-seronegative. This chain joins TRBV7-2 and TRBJ1-2, with 8 bases aligning to TRBD1. CDR3 nucleotides: TGTGCCAGCAGCTTAGCCCAGGGGGCGCAAGGCTACACCTTC. Its translation: CASSLAQGAQGYTF.